The 3 T cell receptor delta chains given below trace back to one sample, sequenced in a study of gamma-delta T cells after stem cell transplantation. TCRdb re-processed the RT-PCR reads via CATT. This sample carries more than 2,000 delta-chain clones, nearly 45% of them seen once, and the ten largest clones take about 16%. The specimen was gamma-delta T cells. These receptors originate from a human donor. It is not recorded whose cells these are; they may come from a transplant donor.

On this clone: Other DNA sequences within the sample encode an identical CDR3. J is TRDJ1 and V is TRDV2; 9 bases are shared with TRDD3. J gave up 8 bases and V 0 bases, and 12 bases lay outside the gene matches. Germline-derived CDR1 and CDR2 are GEAIGNYY and EKD. The CDR3 runs to 16 residues. The CDR3 loop reads CACDTTTLLGESKLIF. CDR3 sequence (DNA): TGTGCCTGTGACACCACAACCTTACTGGGGGAATCCAAACTCATCTTT.

The CDR3 region has the DNA TGTGCCTGTGAAGAACTGGGGGATACGCTCGTAAAACTCATCTTT. Its translation: CACEELGDTLVKLIF. V gene TRDV2 combines with J gene TRDJ1; TRDD3 matches at 13 bases. Germline CDR1 is GEAIGNYY and CDR2 is EKD. The CDR3 length is 15 residues. The V gene end was trimmed by 4 bases and the J gene end by 8 bases; junction bases not matched to a gene: 9.

The table lists this clone with a few counts. V and J are TRDV2 and TRDJ1, with 8 bases fitting TRDD3. Germline CDR1 reads GEAIGNYY; CDR2 reads EKD. The CDR3 has 16 amino acids. J gave up 0 bases and V 2 bases, and 7 bases lay outside the gene matches. CDR3 sequence: CACDSLLGGNTDKLIF. CDR3 DNA sequence: TGTGCCTGTGACAGTTTACTGGGGGGGAACACCGATAAACTCATCTTT.